This T cell receptor beta chain was observed in a study of blood T cell repertoires in COVID-19. Deletions cut 5 bases from V and 4 bases from J, with 17 bases between. Germline lookup yields CDR1 MDHEN and CDR2 SYDVKM. The CDR3 length is 15 residues. Clones were read by immunoSEQ multiplex PCR, and TCRdb kept only the in-frame ones, dropping some. The sample consists of approximately 89,000 clones, 85% to 95% of them appearing once. The rearrangement joins TRBV28 to TRBJ2-5; D may be TRBD2 (5 bases). The receptor was isolated from a woman in her sixties or seventies with active COVID-19. The specimen sequenced was peripheral blood. CDR3 nucleotide sequence: TGTGCCAGCAGTCGGACGATCCCAGGAGGAGAGACCCAGTACTTC. Encoded protein: CASSRTIPGGETQYF.